Listed below are T cell receptor beta chains from one sample, sequenced in a study of beta chain features in type 1 diabetes. Clones were sequenced by immunoSEQ multiplex PCR, and TCRdb holds only the in-frame ones, with some missing. The sample records around 340,000 clones, 9.3% being singletons. The sample was central memory CD4+ T cells from blood. The receptors here all came from a man aged 25 to 40 with type 1 diabetes. The CDR3 runs from the conserved cysteine through the conserved F or W. Fields, in order: clone size, V gene, D gene, J gene, CDR3 DNA, CDR3 protein. The D gene is left open where the match is weak. Part of the rows lack a size; the others show once, few, many or a class for expanded clones.

clone size: few; V gene: TRBV7-2; D gene: -; J gene: TRBJ1-6; CDR3 DNA: TGTGCCAGCAGCTTAGTGATCAATTCACCCCTCCACTTT; CDR3 protein: CASSLVINSPLHF
clone size: few; V gene: TRBV7-2; D gene: -; J gene: TRBJ2-1; CDR3 DNA: TGTGCCAGCAGCTTATTTCGGTCAGGGTCCTACAATGAGCAGTTCTTC; CDR3 protein: CASSLFRSGSYNEQFF
clone size: -; V gene: TRBV5-6; D gene: -; J gene: TRBJ1-5; CDR3 DNA: TGTGCCAGCAGCTTGTTCGCCAGTCAGCCCCAGCATTTT; CDR3 protein: CASSLFASQPQHF
clone size: few; V gene: TRBV5-8; D gene: -; J gene: TRBJ1-5; CDR3 DNA: TGTGCCAGCAGCTCCGCGGGGACGCGCCTCAATCAGCCCCAGCATTTT; CDR3 protein: CASSSAGTRLNQPQHF
clone size: -; V gene: TRBV28; D gene: -; J gene: TRBJ2-7; CDR3 DNA: TGTGCCACCGATCGGGGTATCCTCTACGAGCAGTACTTC; CDR3 protein: CATDRGILYEQYF
clone size: -; V gene: TRBV5-4; D gene: -; J gene: TRBJ2-3; CDR3 DNA: TGTGCCAGCAGCTTGGAGGCACGAACGCAGTATTTT; CDR3 protein: CASSLEARTQYF
clone size: many; V gene: TRBV7-2; D gene: -; J gene: TRBJ1-1; CDR3 DNA: TGTGCCAGCAGCCCCCAGGCCCTACTGAACACTGAAGCTTTCTTT; CDR3 protein: CASSPQALLNTEAFF
clone size: -; V gene: TRBV6-5; D gene: -; J gene: TRBJ2-7; CDR3 DNA: TGTGCCAGCGGGGACATTGGGGACTACGAGCAGTACTTC; CDR3 protein: CASGDIGDYEQYF
clone size: few; V gene: TRBV29-1; D gene: -; J gene: TRBJ2-5; CDR3 DNA: TGCAGCGTTGCGGGTCAAGAGACCCAGTACTTC; CDR3 protein: CSVAGQETQYF
clone size: -; V gene: TRBV2; D gene: -; J gene: TRBJ1-4; CDR3 DNA: TGTGCCAGCAGCGATACCCGTACAGGGAGACTGTTTTTT; CDR3 protein: CASSDTRTGRLFF
clone size: few; V gene: TRBV7-2; D gene: -; J gene: TRBJ2-1; CDR3 DNA: TGTGCCAGCAGCTTAGCGGGGCGGGGCGATGAGCAGTTCTTC; CDR3 protein: CASSLAGRGDEQFF
clone size: -; V gene: TRBV29-1; D gene: -; J gene: TRBJ2-2; CDR3 DNA: TGCAGCGTTGAATCGGGGCCTTCGAACACCGGGGAGCTGTTTTTT; CDR3 protein: CSVESGPSNTGELFF
clone size: -; V gene: TRBV6-5; D gene: -; J gene: TRBJ1-2; CDR3 DNA: TGTGCCAGCAGTTTAACACAGGTTTATGGCTACACCTTC; CDR3 protein: CASSLTQVYGYTF
clone size: few; V gene: TRBV27; D gene: -; J gene: TRBJ2-2; CDR3 DNA: TGTGCCAGCAGTTTATCAGGGGCCCGAACGACCGGGGAGCTGTTTTTT; CDR3 protein: CASSLSGARTTGELFF